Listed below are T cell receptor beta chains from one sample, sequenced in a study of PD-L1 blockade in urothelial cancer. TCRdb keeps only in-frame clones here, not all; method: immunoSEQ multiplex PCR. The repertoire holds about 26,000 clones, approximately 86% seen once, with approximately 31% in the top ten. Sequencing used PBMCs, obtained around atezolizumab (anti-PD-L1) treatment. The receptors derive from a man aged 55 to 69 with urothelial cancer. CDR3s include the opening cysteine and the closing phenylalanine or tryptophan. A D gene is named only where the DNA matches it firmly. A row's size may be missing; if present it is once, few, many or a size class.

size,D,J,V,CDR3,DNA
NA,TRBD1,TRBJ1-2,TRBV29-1,CSVESRGTGVGGYTF,TGCAGCGTTGAATCCAGAGGGACAGGGGTTGGTGGCTACACCTTC
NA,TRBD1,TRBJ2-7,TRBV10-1,CASSESGQGAFQYF,TGCGCCAGCAGTGAGTCGGGACAGGGGGCCTTTCAGTACTTC
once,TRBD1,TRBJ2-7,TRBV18,CASSGGGQGQFYEQYF,TGTGCCAGCTCAGGCGGAGGACAGGGCCAGTTCTACGAGCAGTACTTC
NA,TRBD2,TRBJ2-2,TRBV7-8,CASRESGGAATGELFF,TGTGCCAGCAGGGAAAGCGGGGGGGCCGCAACCGGGGAGCTGTTTTTT
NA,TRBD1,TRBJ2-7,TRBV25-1,CASSASPGTGTYEQYF,TGTGCCAGCAGTGCCTCCCCCGGGACAGGGACGTACGAGCAGTACTTC
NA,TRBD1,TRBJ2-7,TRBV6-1,CASGIQGGPYEQYF,TGTGCCAGCGGAATACAGGGGGGCCCCTACGAGCAGTACTTC
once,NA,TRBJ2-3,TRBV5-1,CASQGGAVTDTQYF,TGCGCCAGCCAAGGGGGGGCCGTCACAGATACGCAGTATTTT
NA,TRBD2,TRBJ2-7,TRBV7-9,CASSPGLGGSVYEQYF,TGTGCCAGCAGCCCAGGCCTCGGCGGGAGTGTCTACGAGCAGTACTTC
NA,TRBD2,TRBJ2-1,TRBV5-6,CASSWAGGGTYNEQFF,TGTGCCAGCAGCTGGGCGGGCGGGGGGACCTACAATGAGCAGTTCTTC
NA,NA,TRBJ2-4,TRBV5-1,CASSPGQQGTKNIQYF,TGCGCCAGCAGCCCCGGACAACAGGGAACAAAAAACATTCAGTACTTC
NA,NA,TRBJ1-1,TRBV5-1,CASSHGQGPPEAFF,TGCGCCAGCAGCCATGGCCAGGGGCCCCCTGAAGCTTTCTTT
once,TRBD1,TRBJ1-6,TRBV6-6,CASLGDRDLYNSPLHF,TGTGCCAGCCTGGGGGACAGGGATCTCTATAATTCACCCCTCCACTTT
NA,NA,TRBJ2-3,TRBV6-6,CASSPAQGTDTQYF,TGTGCCAGCAGCCCGGCGCAGGGAACAGATACGCAGTATTTT
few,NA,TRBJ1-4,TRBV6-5,CASSYSSGSGEKLFF,TGTGCCAGCAGTTACTCCTCGGGATCGGGTGAAAAACTGTTTTTT
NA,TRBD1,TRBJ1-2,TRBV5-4,CASSGTGGVGNGYTF,TGTGCCAGCAGCGGCACAGGGGGCGTAGGGAATGGCTACACCTTC
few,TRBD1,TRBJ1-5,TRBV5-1,CASSLAGTGGGQPQHF,TGCGCCAGCAGCTTGGCCGGGACAGGCGGCGGTCAGCCCCAGCATTTT
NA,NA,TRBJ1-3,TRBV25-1,CASSEGRTGPGSGNTIYF,TGTGCCAGCAGTGAAGGTAGAACAGGACCCGGCTCTGGAAACACCATATATTTT